This T cell receptor beta chain is drawn from a study of OX40 agonist ivuxolimab in advanced cancers. Study summary: Dose-escalation cases comprised hepatocellular carcinoma, melanoma, renal cell or head and neck cancer. Of the participants, under 50% had some prior anti-PD-1, anti-PD-L1 or anti-CTLA-4 therapy, which was allowed.

Clones were read by immunoSEQ multiplex PCR, and TCRdb kept only the in-frame ones, dropping some. The sample records some 59,000 clones, just under 90% being singletons. The V segment lost 7 bases and the J segment 1 base; nucleotides outside the gene matches: 4. This CDR3 region has 13 residues. CDR1 and CDR2 (germline): MNHNY, SVGAGI (reference sequence). General study findings and limits: CD8+ T cells showed, on average, more clonal expansion than CD4+ cells.

In the case of this clone: Its antigen remains unidentified.

This sequence joins TRBV6-6 and TRBJ2-7; the match to TRBD2 covers 7 bases. This receptor was obtained from an adult with an advanced solid tumor such as melanoma, head and neck, liver or kidney cancer. Sequences were derived from CD4+ or CD8+ T cells sorted from blood, sampled in a trial of the OX40 agonist ivuxolimab. CDR3 amino acids: CASTQAGSYEQYF. The DNA for the CDR3 is TGTGCCAGCACTCAAGCGGGATCCTACGAGCAGTACTTC.